This T cell receptor beta chain was captured in a study of memory CD4+ T cells and cytomegalovirus serostatus. This CDR3 spans 17 amino acids. With 2 bases clipped from V and 0 bases from J, the junction kept 6 bases outside the gene matches. Germline values: CDR1 KGHSH, CDR2 LQKENI. Single viable CD3+CD4+CD8-CD45RO+ cells were sorted as the memory CD4+ T cells. Total CD4+ T cells were enriched by CD4 positive selection. Only in-frame clones appear in the TCRdb table, and some are missing; sequencing was by immunoSEQ multiplex PCR. The sample includes tens of thousands of clones, roughly 78% of them seen just once. This clone was detected once.

This chain joins TRBV18 and TRBJ1-5; 8 bases align to TRBD1. The sequence was obtained from an adult in good health and CMV-seronegative. Material: memory CD4+ T cells from blood. CDR3 sequence: CASSPGGTGLSNQPQHF. In DNA, the CDR3 is TGTGCCAGCTCACCAGGGGGGACAGGCCTTAGCAATCAGCCCCAGCATTTT.